Following are 8 T cell receptor beta chains from one sample sequenced in a study of blood T cells in healthy people across ages. Sample-barcoded 5' priming and a J-beta primer mix drove a second PCR of roughly 6 to 12 cycles. TCRdb recomputed calls from the 5' RACE reads with MiXCR, one row per CDR3 protein. This table has roughly 900,000 distinct CDR3 sequences, less than 35% appearing once. The sample consisted of blood. These receptors came from a woman aged 80 or over in good health.

The genes are TRBV18 and TRBJ2-1; TRBD2 is a possible D gene (6 bases). This CDR3 is 14 amino acids long. Looked up from germline, CDR1 is KGHSH and CDR2 is LQKENI. Trimming removed 2 bases from V and 13 bases from J, with 18 bases in between. CDR3 region: CASSPGGGLETQFF. CDR3 nucleotides: TGTGCCAGCTCACCAGGCGGAGGGCTAGAGACCCAGTTCTTC.

There are a few counts of this clonotype. Compared with germline, one end of the junction differs, possibly owing to a read error. The rearrangement uses TRBV11-2 and TRBJ2-7; unclear D gene. The germline CDR1 and CDR2 sequences are SGHAT and FQNNGV. This CDR3 comprises 13 residues. CDR3 loop: CTSSLGLEYEQYF. CDR3 in DNA: TGTACCAGCAGCTTAGGTTTGGAATACGAGCAGTACTTC.

At least ten counts were recorded for this clonotype. The V and J genes are TRBV14 and TRBJ2-6, with 7 nucleotides matching TRBD1. The CDR3 covers 18 residues. Germline V CDR1 and CDR2: SGHDN, FVKESK. The J segment lost 1 base and the V segment lost 5 bases, leaving 11 bases of the junction unmatched. The CDR3 reads CASSGGDRAWSGANVLTF. CDR3 DNA sequence: TGTGCCAGCAGCGGAGGAGACAGGGCCTGGTCTGGGGCCAACGTCCTGACTTTC.

For this clonotype: One base away lies a much larger clone, so this may be a sequencing read error. The gene calls are TRBV9 and TRBJ2-1; D uncertain. CDR1 is SGDLS and CDR2 is YYNGEE in the germline V gene. The CDR3 consists of 13 residues. The ends were cut back, 2 bases at V and 13 bases at J, with 16 bases in the middle. The CDR3 protein is CASSVGPLETQFF. In DNA form, the CDR3 reads TGTGCCAGCAGCGTCGGACCCTTGGAGACCCAGTTCTTC. Looking up the rest from reference TRBV9 and TRBJ2-1 gives the full variable domain: DSGVTQTPKHLITATGQRVTLRCSPRSGDLSVYWYQQSLDQGLQFLIQYYNGEERAKGNILERFSAQQFPDLHSELNLSSLELGDSALYFCASSVGPLETQFFGPGTRLTVL.

Ten or more counts support this clonotype. This rearrangement joins TRBV25-1 to TRBJ2-5; D unresolved. This CDR3 is built from 14 residues. Germline loops: CDR1 MGHDK, CDR2 SYGVNS. Trimming left V 4 bases short and J 2 bases short, with 11 bases between. For the CDR3, the DNA is TGTGCCAGCAGTGCCCAGGTACCTCAAGAGACCCAGTACTTC. Translating gives CASSAQVPQETQYF.

About this clonotype itself: A read error is possible here, since a much larger clone lies one base away. The V and J genes are TRBV12-3 or TRBV12-4 and TRBJ2-3; 10 bases fit TRBD2. The V gene end was trimmed by 3 bases and the J gene end by 4 bases; junction bases not matched to a gene: 7. The CDR3 has 16 residues. The CDR3 DNA reads as TGTGCCAGCAGTTTGCTAGCGGGGGTGCATGCAGATACGCAGTATTTT. Translating it yields CASSLLAGVHADTQYF.

The V call is TRBV7-9, the J call TRBJ1-1, with a weak D call TRBD1 (6 bases). CDR1 is SEHNR and CDR2 is FQNEAQ in the germline V gene (reference sequence). The CDR3 is 16 residues long. V was clipped by 4 bases and J by 1 base, with 16 bases between them. The CDR3 DNA is TGTGCCAGCAGCTCCCTGATGGGGGCTGGGAACACTGAAGCTTTCTTT. It translates to CASSSLMGAGNTEAFF.

On this clonotype itself: It may be a read error: a sequence one base away is much more abundant. The chain is built from TRBV28 and TRBJ2-3; TRBD1 agrees at 8 bases. The CDR3 length is 15 residues. Germline CDR1 reads MDHEN; CDR2 reads SYDVKM. This CDR3 reads CAGSFPGGGTDTQYF. CDR3 DNA: TGTGCCGGCAGTTTCCCAGGGGGCGGCACAGATACGCAGTATTTT.